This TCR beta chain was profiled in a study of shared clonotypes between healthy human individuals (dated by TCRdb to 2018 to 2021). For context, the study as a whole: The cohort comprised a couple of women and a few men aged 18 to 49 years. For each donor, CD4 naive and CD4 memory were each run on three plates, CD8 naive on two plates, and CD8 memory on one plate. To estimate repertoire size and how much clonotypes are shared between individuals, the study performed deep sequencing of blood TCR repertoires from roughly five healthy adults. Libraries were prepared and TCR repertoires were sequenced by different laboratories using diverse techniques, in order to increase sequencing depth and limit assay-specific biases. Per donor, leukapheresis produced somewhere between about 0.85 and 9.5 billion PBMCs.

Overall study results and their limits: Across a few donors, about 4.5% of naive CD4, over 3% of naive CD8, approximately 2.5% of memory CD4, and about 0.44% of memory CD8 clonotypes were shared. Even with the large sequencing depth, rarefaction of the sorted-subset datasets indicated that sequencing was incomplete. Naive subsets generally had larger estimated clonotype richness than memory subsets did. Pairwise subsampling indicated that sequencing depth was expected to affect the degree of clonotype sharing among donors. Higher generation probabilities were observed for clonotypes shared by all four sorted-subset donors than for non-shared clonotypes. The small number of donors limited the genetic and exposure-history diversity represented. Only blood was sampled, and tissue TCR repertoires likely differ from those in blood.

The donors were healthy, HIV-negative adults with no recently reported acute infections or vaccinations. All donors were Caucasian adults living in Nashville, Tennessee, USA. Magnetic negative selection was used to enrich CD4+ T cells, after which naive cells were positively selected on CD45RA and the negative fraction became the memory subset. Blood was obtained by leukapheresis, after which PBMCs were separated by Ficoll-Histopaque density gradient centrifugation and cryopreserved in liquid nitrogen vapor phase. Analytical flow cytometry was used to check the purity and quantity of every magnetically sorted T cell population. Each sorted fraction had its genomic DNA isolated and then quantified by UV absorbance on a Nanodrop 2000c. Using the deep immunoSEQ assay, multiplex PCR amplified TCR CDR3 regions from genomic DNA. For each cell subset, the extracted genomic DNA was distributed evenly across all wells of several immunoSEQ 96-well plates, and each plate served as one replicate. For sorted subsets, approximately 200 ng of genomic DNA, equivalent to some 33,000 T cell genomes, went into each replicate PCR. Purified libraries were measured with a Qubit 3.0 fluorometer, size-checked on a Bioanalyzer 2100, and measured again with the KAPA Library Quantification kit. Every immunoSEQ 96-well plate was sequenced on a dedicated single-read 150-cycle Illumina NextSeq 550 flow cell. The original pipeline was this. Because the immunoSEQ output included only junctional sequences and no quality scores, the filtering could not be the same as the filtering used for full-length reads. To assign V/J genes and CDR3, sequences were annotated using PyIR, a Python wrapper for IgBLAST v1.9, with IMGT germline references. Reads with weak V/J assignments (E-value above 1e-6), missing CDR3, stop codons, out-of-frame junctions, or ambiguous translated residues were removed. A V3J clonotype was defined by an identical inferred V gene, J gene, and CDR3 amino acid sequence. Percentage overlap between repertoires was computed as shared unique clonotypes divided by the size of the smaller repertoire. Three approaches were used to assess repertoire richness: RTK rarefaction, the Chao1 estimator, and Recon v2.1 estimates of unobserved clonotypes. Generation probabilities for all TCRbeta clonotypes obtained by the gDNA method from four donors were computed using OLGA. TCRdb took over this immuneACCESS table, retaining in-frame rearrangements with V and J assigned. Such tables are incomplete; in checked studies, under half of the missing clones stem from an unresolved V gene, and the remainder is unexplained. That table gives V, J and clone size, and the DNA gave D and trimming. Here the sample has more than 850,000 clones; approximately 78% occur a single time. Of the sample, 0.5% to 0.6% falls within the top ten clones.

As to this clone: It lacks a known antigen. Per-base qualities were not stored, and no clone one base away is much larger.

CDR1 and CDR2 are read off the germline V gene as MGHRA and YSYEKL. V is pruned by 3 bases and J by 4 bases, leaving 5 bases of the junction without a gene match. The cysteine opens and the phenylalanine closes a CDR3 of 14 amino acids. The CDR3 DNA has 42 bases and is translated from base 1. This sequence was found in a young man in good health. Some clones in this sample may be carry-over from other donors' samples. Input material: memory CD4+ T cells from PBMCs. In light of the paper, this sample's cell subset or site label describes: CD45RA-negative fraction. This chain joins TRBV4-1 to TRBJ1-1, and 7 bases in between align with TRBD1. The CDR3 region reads CASSQPQGGTEAFF. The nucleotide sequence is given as TGCGCCAGCAGCCAGCCTCAGGGGGGCACTGAAGCTTTCTTT.